One T cell receptor (beta chain) is described in this entry. The sample originates from a study of response to subunit inactivated influenza vaccine. MiXCR was run by TCRdb on the RT-PCR reads, yielding one entry per CDR3 protein. The table records around 190,000 distinct CDR3 sequences, about 15% of them present only once. This CDR3 has 14 residues. The V gene lost 0 bases and the J gene lost 6 bases, with 12 bases spanning the gap. The germline V gene encodes CDR1 MNHEY and CDR2 SVGAGI. Sequenced here: CD8+ T cells sorted from PBMCs, sampled about 5 days after vaccination. This sequence originates from a man aged 50 to 59 who received an inactivated influenza vaccine. The chain links TRBV6-5 to TRBJ2-7; D is possibly TRBD1 (5 bases). CDR3 region: CASSYSNRLGEQYF. The CDR3 DNA reads as TGTGCCAGCAGTTACTCGAACAGGTTGGGCGAGCAGTACTTC.